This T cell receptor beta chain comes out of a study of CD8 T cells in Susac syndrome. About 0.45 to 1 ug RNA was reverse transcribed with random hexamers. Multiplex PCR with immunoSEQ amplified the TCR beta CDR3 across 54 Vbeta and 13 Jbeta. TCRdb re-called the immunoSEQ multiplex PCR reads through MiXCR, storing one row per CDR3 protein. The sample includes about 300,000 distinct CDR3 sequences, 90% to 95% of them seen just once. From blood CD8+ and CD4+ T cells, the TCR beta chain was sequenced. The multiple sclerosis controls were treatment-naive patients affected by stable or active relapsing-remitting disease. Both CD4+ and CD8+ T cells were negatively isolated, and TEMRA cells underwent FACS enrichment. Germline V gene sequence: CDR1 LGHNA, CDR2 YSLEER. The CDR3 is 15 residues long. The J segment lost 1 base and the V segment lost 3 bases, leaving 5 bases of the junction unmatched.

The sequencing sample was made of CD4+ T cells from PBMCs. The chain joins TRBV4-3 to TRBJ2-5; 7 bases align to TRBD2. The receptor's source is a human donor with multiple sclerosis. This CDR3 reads CASSQVLASQETQYF. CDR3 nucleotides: TGCGCCAGCAGCCAGGTACTAGCGTCCCAAGAGACCCAGTACTTC.